This paragraph covers one T cell receptor (beta chain) sequence. One junction end does not reproduce the germline sequence, and a read error may be involved. This sample is part of a study of T cells in Graves' hyperthyroidism and ophthalmopathy. The CDR3 loop spans 15 amino acids. CDR1 is SEHNR and CDR2 is FQNEAQ in the germline V gene (reference sequence). From RNA transcripts, TCR beta CDR3 regions were amplified. Primed by the HTBI set, a first-round RT-PCR was run on the TCR CDR3. TCRdb used MiXCR to reprocess the multiplex PCR reads, holding one entry per CDR3 protein. The top ten hold approximately 50% of the sample, which has about 210,000 distinct CDR3 sequences, roughly 17% seen once. Absence of ophthalmopathy progression within 18 months defined stable Graves' hyperthyroidism. Using about 10 ml of fresh peripheral blood, PBMCs were prepared.

The sequence derives from a man between 50 and 59 years old with Graves' hyperthyroidism. J is TRBJ2-7 and V is TRBV7-9; TRBD2 matches 7 bases. Material: blood. CDR3 region: CASSPGGGSSREQYF. Here the CDR3 DNA reads TGCGCCAGCAGCCCAGGCGGCGGGAGCTCCCGCGAGCAGTACTTC.